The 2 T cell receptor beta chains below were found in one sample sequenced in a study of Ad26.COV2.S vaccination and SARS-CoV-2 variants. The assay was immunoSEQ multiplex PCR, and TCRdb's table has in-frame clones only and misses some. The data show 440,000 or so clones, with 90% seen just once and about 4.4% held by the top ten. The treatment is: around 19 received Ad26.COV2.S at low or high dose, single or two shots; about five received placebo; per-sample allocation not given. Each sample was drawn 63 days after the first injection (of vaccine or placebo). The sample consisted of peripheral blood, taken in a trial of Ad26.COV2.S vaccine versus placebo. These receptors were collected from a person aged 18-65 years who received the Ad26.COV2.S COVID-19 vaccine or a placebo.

CDR3 protein: CASSQDGWDTEAFF. The CDR3 nucleotides read TGTGCCAGCAGCCAAGATGGATGGGACACTGAAGCTTTCTTT. The chain is built from TRBV14 and TRBJ1-1; no definite D call. CDR3 length: 14 amino acids. CDR1 and CDR2 (germline): SGHDN, FVKESK. V dropped 0 bases and J dropped 3 bases, with 8 bases sitting between them. Looking up the rest from reference TRBV14 and TRBJ1-1 gives the full variable domain: EAGVTQFPSHSVIEKGQTVTLRCDPISGHDNLYWYRRVMGKEIKFLLHFVKESKQDESGMPNNRFLAERTGGTYSTLKVQPAELEDSGVYFCASSQDGWDTEAFFGQGTRLTVV.

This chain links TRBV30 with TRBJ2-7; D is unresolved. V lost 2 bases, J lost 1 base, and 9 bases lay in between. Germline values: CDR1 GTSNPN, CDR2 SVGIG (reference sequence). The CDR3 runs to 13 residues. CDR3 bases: TGTGCCTGGAGTCGTTCTGGGTCCTACGAGCAGTACTTC. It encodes CAWSRSGSYEQYF.